The TCR beta chain under discussion was sequenced for a study of T cell repertoires in cytomegalovirus infection. Looking at the study overall: Matching HLA type, along with CMV infection, was indicated by public TCR beta signatures.

TCRdb processed the reads anew with MiXCR; each CDR3 protein has one entry. The table includes 270,000 or so distinct CDR3 sequences, around 15% detected once. This CDR3 is built from 14 residues. Trimming took off 4 bases at V and 3 bases at J, with 14 bases between the two ends. The V gene's germline CDR1 is SGHDT and CDR2 YYEEEE. What was sequenced was CD8+ T cells from PBMCs. The TCR comes from a human donor in good health (CMV status not recorded). Some clones in this sample may be carry-over from other donors' samples. The chain employs TRBV5-6 and TRBJ2-7; unclear D gene. CDR3 DNA: TGTGCCAGCAGCGCTAGGGCGACGTACTACGAGCAGTACTTC. This codes for CASSARATYYEQYF.